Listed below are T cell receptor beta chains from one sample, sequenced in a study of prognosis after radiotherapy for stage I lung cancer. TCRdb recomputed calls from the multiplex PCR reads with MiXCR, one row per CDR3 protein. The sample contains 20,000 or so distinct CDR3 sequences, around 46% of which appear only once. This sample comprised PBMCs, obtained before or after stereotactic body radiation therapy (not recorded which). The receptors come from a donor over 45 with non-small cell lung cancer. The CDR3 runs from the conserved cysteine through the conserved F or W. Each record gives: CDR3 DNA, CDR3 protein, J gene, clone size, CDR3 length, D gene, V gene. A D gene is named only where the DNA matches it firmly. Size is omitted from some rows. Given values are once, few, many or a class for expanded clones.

DNA: TGTGCCAGCTCACCAGGTCTCTTGGGCTACGAGCAGTACTTC; CDR3: CASSPGLLGYEQYF; J: TRBJ2-7; size: many; length: 14; D: NA; V: TRBV18
DNA: TGTGCCAGTAGTATAGGCGACGGATATACGCAGTATTTT; CDR3: CASSIGDGYTQYF; J: TRBJ2-3; size: many; length: 13; D: NA; V: TRBV19
DNA: TGTGCCAGCAGCCCGGGACTCGGGACTCATACGCAGTATTTT; CDR3: CASSPGLGTHTQYF; J: TRBJ2-3; size: NA; length: 14; D: NA; V: TRBV7-3
DNA: TGCGCCAGCTCAGAAGGTTATGGTGAGCAGTTCTTC; CDR3: CASSEGYGEQFF; J: TRBJ2-1; size: many; length: 12; D: NA; V: TRBV10-2
DNA: TGTGCCAGCAGCTTAGGACAGGTTGGAAACGGGGAGCCGTTTTTT; CDR3: CASSLGQVGNGEPFF; J: TRBJ2-2; size: NA; length: 15; D: NA; V: TRBV7-2
DNA: TGTGCCAGCAGCCCAGACAGGGAACAGCAGTTCTTC; CDR3: CASSPDREQQFF; J: TRBJ2-1; size: once; length: 12; D: TRBD1; V: TRBV11-1
DNA: TGTGCTAGTGGTTCCAGGACAGAGGAGAACACCGGGGAGCTGTTTTTT; CDR3: CASGSRTEENTGELFF; J: TRBJ2-2; size: NA; length: 16; D: NA; V: TRBV12-5
DNA: TGTGCCAGCAGCCCCGGGAGAGGTAGAACCGTTAATTCACCCCTCCACTTT; CDR3: CASSPGRGRTVNSPLHF; J: TRBJ1-6; size: many; length: 17; D: NA; V: TRBV7-6
DNA: TGCAGTGCCGAAGCGGATAGCTCCTACAATGAGCAGTTCTTC; CDR3: CSAEADSSYNEQFF; J: TRBJ2-1; size: many; length: 14; D: NA; V: TRBV20-1
DNA: TGTGCCATCAGTGAGTCGATATTAGGCGGACAGGGATGGGACGAGCAGTACTTC; CDR3: CAISESILGGQGWDEQYF; J: TRBJ2-7; size: many; length: 18; D: TRBD1; V: TRBV10-3
DNA: TGTGCCAGCAGTTCACGGGACATCTCAGACTCTGGGGACAACGTACTGACTTTC; CDR3: CASSSRDISDSGDNVLTF; J: TRBJ2-6; size: NA; length: 18; D: NA; V: TRBV6-9
DNA: TGTGCCAGCAGTTACGACACGGGTACGACAGATACGCAGTATTTT; CDR3: CASSYDTGTTDTQYF; J: TRBJ2-3; size: few; length: 15; D: NA; V: TRBV6-2/TRBV6-3
DNA: TGTGCCAGCAGTCACCCCGGGACAGATCCGTACACAGATACGCAGTATTTT; CDR3: CASSHPGTDPYTDTQYF; J: TRBJ2-3; size: NA; length: 17; D: TRBD1; V: TRBV6-1
DNA: TGCAGTGCCCCCGGGGCAACTAATGAAAAACTGTTTTTT; CDR3: CSAPGATNEKLFF; J: TRBJ1-4; size: many; length: 13; D: NA; V: TRBV20-1
DNA: TGTGCCAGCATTGGAGGAAACATGGCGTCGGGTGAGGGCTACACCTTC; CDR3: CASIGGNMASGEGYTF; J: TRBJ1-2; size: NA; length: 16; D: NA; V: TRBV6-4
DNA: TGTGCCAGCAGTAATACCGTGACATGGCAGCCCCAGCATTTT; CDR3: CASSNTVTWQPQHF; J: TRBJ1-5; size: NA; length: 14; D: NA; V: TRBV6-1
DNA: TGCGCCAGCATCTTGGCCCCCCTAGCGGGAGGTGCAGATACGCAGTATTTC; CDR3: CASILAPLAGGADTQYF; J: TRBJ2-3; size: NA; length: 17; D: TRBD2; V: TRBV5-1
DNA: TGTGCCAGCCTCCCGACCAGGGACAGGGGTGAAGCTTTCTTT; CDR3: CASLPTRDRGEAFF; J: TRBJ1-1; size: once; length: 14; D: TRBD1; V: TRBV10-3
DNA: TGTGCCAGAAAGACAGTTAACTTGGGCCGCCAGCATTTT; CDR3: CARKTVNLGRQHF; J: TRBJ1-5; size: once; length: 13; D: NA; V: TRBV6-1
DNA: TGTGCCAGCAGCTTAGGGGCATCTAGAACCTACGAGCAGTACTTC; CDR3: CASSLGASRTYEQYF; J: TRBJ2-7; size: few; length: 15; D: NA; V: TRBV11-3
DNA: TGTGCCAGCAGTTTATCGAACTCCCACGAGCAGTACTTC; CDR3: CASSLSNSHEQYF; J: TRBJ2-7; size: medium-sized; length: 13; D: NA; V: TRBV27
DNA: TGTGCCAGCAGCATGACCACTAGCGGGGGGGAGGATACGCAGTATTTT; CDR3: CASSMTTSGGEDTQYF; J: TRBJ2-3; size: many; length: 16; D: TRBD2; V: TRBV9
DNA: TGTGCCAGCAGCCTCCGTGACCACTGGGCCTACGAGCAGTACTTC; CDR3: CASSLRDHWAYEQYF; J: TRBJ2-7; size: few; length: 15; D: NA; V: TRBV28
DNA: TGCAGTGCTAGAGATCCCCTCTTCGGGACAGCGAACACTGAAGCTTTCTTT; CDR3: CSARDPLFGTANTEAFF; J: TRBJ1-1; size: many; length: 17; D: TRBD1; V: TRBV20-1
DNA: TGTGCCAGCAGTTACCCGACAGGGACCAGCGGGGAGCTGTTTTTT; CDR3: CASSYPTGTSGELFF; J: TRBJ2-2; size: once; length: 15; D: TRBD1; V: TRBV6-9
DNA: TGTGCCAGCAGTGGCCCGATGGGACGGAATGGCTACACCTTC; CDR3: CASSGPMGRNGYTF; J: TRBJ1-2; size: NA; length: 14; D: NA; V: TRBV6-2/TRBV6-3